The 4 T cell receptor beta chains given below trace back to one sample, sequenced in a study of blood T cells in healthy people across ages. A second PCR of about 6 to 11 cycles used a sample-barcoded 5' primer and a J-beta primer mix. In TCRdb, the 5' RACE reads were re-called with MiXCR into one record per CDR3 protein. The profile covers roughly 930,000 distinct CDR3 sequences, with around 49% appearing a single time and under 15% taken by the ten largest. The sample consisted of blood. The source is a man aged 30 to 45 in good health.

This rearrangement joins TRBV27 to TRBJ2-3, with TRBD1 as a possible D gene (6 bases). The length of the CDR3 is 11 residues. The germline gives CDR1 MNHEY, CDR2 SMNVEV (reference sequence). V lost 8 bases and J lost 4, with 7 bases in between. CDR3 region: CASEGADTQYF. In DNA form, the CDR3 reads TGTGCCAGCGAGGGGGCAGATACGCAGTATTTT.

This clonotype was seen more than once but under ten times. The genes are TRBV28 and TRBJ2-7; no clear D gene. The germline CDR1 and CDR2 sequences are MDHEN and SYDVKM. The CDR3 is 14 residues long. With 5 bases removed from V and 3 bases from J, the gap between germline ends came to 14 bases. CDR3 loop: CASSPTAPNYEQYF. The CDR3 coding sequence is TGTGCCAGCAGTCCGACTGCCCCAAACTACGAGCAGTACTTC.

The chain is built from TRBV4-3 and TRBJ2-3; 7 nucleotides match TRBD1. The CDR3 is 16 amino acids. Germline CDR1 reads LGHNA; CDR2 reads YSLEER. The trim removed 7 bases at V and 2 bases at J, leaving 12 bases unmatched. The DNA of the CDR3 is TGCGCCAGCAACCACGATCGACAGGGCTACACAGATACGCAGTATTTT. It encodes CASNHDRQGYTDTQYF.

Many counts were recorded for this clonotype. This sequence joins TRBV7-2 and TRBJ2-2; D unresolved. V shed 5 bases and J shed 3 bases, with 7 bases lying between them. There are 13 residues in the CDR3. Germline V gene lookup returns CDR1 SGHTA and CDR2 FQGNSA. Written as DNA, the CDR3 is TGTGCCAGCAGCGCGCTTGACACCGGGGAGCTGTTTTTT. This codes for CASSALDTGELFF. The whole variable domain, remainder taken from reference TRBV7-2 and TRBJ2-2, is GAGVSQSPSNKVTEKGKDVELRCDPISGHTALYWYRQSLGQGLEFLIYFQGNSAPDKSGLPSDRFSAERTGGSVSTLTIQRTQQEDSAVYLCASSALDTGELFFGEGSRLTVL.